This T cell receptor (beta chain) was captured in a study of cytomegalovirus exposure and HLA in healthy donors. Overall study context: Samples from HLA-typed donors yielded about 85 million unique TCRs in an early data release.

Study-wide points: TCR beta sequences reportedly predicted most subjects' HLA-A and HLA-B alleles accurately. When a later analysis was performed, an Asian-associated ancestry cluster reportedly had fewer N-insertions than the approximately 680-donor mean.

The PCR was carried out with 60 Vbeta primers and 13 Jbeta primers. Profiling relied on immunoSEQ multiplex PCR, and the TCRdb table lists in-frame clones only, not all of them. The sample holds some 90,000 clones; over 70% are singletons and the top ten take approximately 3%. The table lists this clone with a count of one. Its target is not known. Source material: PBMCs. This TCR was sampled from a man aged 40-50 years in good health and CMV-seronegative.

The CDR3 bases are TGTGCCAGTAGTATTTTCGGGCGGGGGGGCACAGATACGCAGTATTTT. Translating gives CASSIFGRGGTDTQYF. The chain carries TRBV19 and TRBJ2-3, with 8 positions matching TRBD2. The CDR3 length is 16 residues. Germline values: CDR1 LNHDA, CDR2 SQIVND (reference sequence). V was pared by 3 bases and J by 1 base, with 6 bases of the junction left unmatched.